This TCR beta chain was profiled in a study of T cells in Graves' hyperthyroidism and ophthalmopathy (dated by TCRdb to the late 2010s). Some background on the complete study: Peripheral blood was collected at initial diagnosis, before any treatment. The paper reports TCR Vbeta CDR3 sequencing of about 140 peripheral blood samples: around 45 ophthalmopathy, about 75 hyperthyroidism and approximately 17 progressor patients. An independent validation cohort of about 20 hyperthyroidism patients and about 16 patients who later progressed to ophthalmopathy tested prospective prediction of ophthalmopathy. The 100 or so discovery patients were randomly split 7:3 into training and test sets. After blood sampling, hyperthyroidism patients were treated with methimazole at a starting dose of 30 mg daily, and ophthalmopathy patients were treated with high-dose intravenous methylprednisolone. To identify TCR V-J signatures that set the groups apart, the researchers used a discovery cohort of about a hundred patients, made up of 40 to 45 with Graves' ophthalmopathy and some 56 with stable Graves' hyperthyroidism. In addition, the study compared T-cell repertoires in thyroid tissue and in blood from five to seven Graves' hyperthyroidism patients.

This clonotype was observed at least ten times. It has no known antigen specificity. Base qualities are not at hand, and no much larger clone is one base apart. At the junction V is shortened by 5 bases and J by 6 bases; bases outside the gene matches: 3. Taken from cysteine to phenylalanine, the CDR3 has 13 residues. Only CDR3 DNA remains: 39 bases, in frame from the first base. CDR1 and CDR2 (MNHNS, SASEGT) derive from the germline V gene. The hyperthyroidism patients were between 18 and 65 years old and newly diagnosed, with a disease duration of less than 2 months. The study excluded patients with uncontrolled infections, other autoimmune diseases, pregnancy or lactation. Diagnoses relied on clinical symptoms, serum thyroxine and TRAb, thyroid ultrasound and orbital computed tomography. Blood from progressor patients was collected at the time of first diagnosis with hyperthyroidism, before any ophthalmopathy symptoms had appeared. PBMCs were separated from roughly 10 ml of fresh peripheral blood using Ficoll-Paque density gradient centrifugation. Progressor patients were first diagnosed with Graves' hyperthyroidism and then developed ophthalmopathy during follow-up. Total RNA was extracted using Trizol reagent, and RNA quality was assessed on an Agilent 2100 Bioanalyzer.

Study-wide findings and limitations: Blood samples also contained most of the expanded thyroid clonotypes (frequency above 0.001), which suggests that blood repertoires may reflect thyroid immune responses. In validation, the model predicted progression to ophthalmopathy with roughly 70% sensitivity and 72.22% specificity, a median of roughly seven months before onset. Sample size was not statistically predetermined, and investigators were not blinded to group allocation. A 13 V-J signature model separated ophthalmopathy from stable hyperthyroidism, with roughly 88% sensitivity and 81.08% specificity in cross-validation and 80%/75% in testing.

Amplification of TCR beta CDR3 regions was carried out from RNA transcripts. The TCR CDR3 was subjected to a first round of RT-PCR using the HTBI primer set and the Qiagen OneStep RT-PCR kit. Libraries were constructed in a second round of multiplex PCR, after which size selection and purification were performed. Libraries were sequenced paired-end with 100 bp reads on an Illumina HiSeq2000. Regarding the original processing steps: SOAPnuke was used to process the raw data, removing reads that contained adapters or uncalled bases, had a mean Phred below 15, or lacked an exact match to the constant primer or identifier. High-quality paired reads were merged with COPE v1.2.5, and unique nucleotide sequences were defined as clonotypes. Clonotypes were aligned to IMGT TRBV, TRBD and TRBJ reference segments using MiTCR v1.1. Analysis was restricted to V-J combinations with a frequency above 0.0001, which covered about 99% of repertoires. A TCS score was defined as the ratio between F50 (clonal expansion) and ExV (chaos), using BLOSUM62-based TCRdist between CDR3 peptides within each V-J. Welch's t-statistics and random forest reduced some 510 V-J features to 13, which were used in a naive Bayes classifier (R e1071). TCRdb reprocessing: public reads trimmed at Q25 with fastp, clones called with MiXCR, in-frame beta chains kept. Identical CDR3 protein sequences are pooled into one entry, listed with their most common genes and DNA. The V and J calls shown here were made by TCRdb, not taken from the authors' results. The table for this sample lists 250,000 or so distinct CDR3 sequences; about 16% of them were counted only once. The top ten hold around 30% of the sample.

The sequenced sample was blood. The source is a woman between 50 and 59 years old with Graves' hyperthyroidism that later progressed to Graves' ophthalmopathy. The chain couples TRBV6-1 to TRBJ1-2; 10 bases in between match TRBD1. The DNA sequence reads TGTGCCAGCAGTCTCGACAGGGGGCATGGCTACACCTTC. It codes for CASSLDRGHGYTF.